This T cell receptor (beta chain) was profiled in a study of long-term antiretroviral therapy in people with HIV. Notes on the study in general: After ART, diversity increased yet remained lower than transplant donor controls.

Germline V lookup: CDR1 SGHVS, CDR2 FNYEAQ. Trimming took 2 bases from V and 2 from J, leaving 7 bases between them. The CDR3 is made up of 13 amino acids. Survey-level immunoSEQ v3.0 assays were run. Produced via immunoSEQ multiplex PCR; TCRdb's table is partial and in-frame only. The sample records under 45,000 clones, around 83% being singletons. A few counts support this clone. Its antigen is currently unknown. Every sample had roughly 0.9-10 million cryopreserved PBMC in it before DNA extraction. The chain combines TRBV7-6 with TRBJ2-7; no clear D gene. This TCR was recovered from a man between 18 and 29 years old with HIV. Sequences were derived from unsorted PBMCs, sampled 1 year after starting antiretroviral therapy. Here the CDR3 DNA reads TGTGCCAGCAGCTTACGAAAGGCCTACGAGCAGTACTTC. Amino acid sequence: CASSLRKAYEQYF. The variable domain in full, with the rest retrieved from reference TRBV7-6 and TRBJ2-7, is GAGVSQSPRYKVTKRGQDVALRCDPISGHVSLYWYRQALGQGPEFLTYFNYEAQQDKSGLPNDRFSAERPEGSISTLTIQRTEQRDSAMYRCASSLRKAYEQYFGPGTRLTVT.